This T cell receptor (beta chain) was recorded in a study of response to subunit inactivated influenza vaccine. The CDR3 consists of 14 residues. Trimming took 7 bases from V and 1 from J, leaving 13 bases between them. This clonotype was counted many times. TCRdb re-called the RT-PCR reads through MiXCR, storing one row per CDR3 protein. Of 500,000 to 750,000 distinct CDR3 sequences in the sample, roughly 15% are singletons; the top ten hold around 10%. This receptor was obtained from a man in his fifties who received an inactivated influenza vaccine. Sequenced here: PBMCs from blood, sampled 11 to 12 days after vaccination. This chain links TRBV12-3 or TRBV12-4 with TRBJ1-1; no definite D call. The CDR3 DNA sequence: TGTGCCAGCAACACACCCCCACAGAACACTGAAGCTTTCTTT. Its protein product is CASNTPPQNTEAFF.